A selection of T cell receptor beta chains follows, all from one sample in a study of STAT5B mutations in CD4+ large granular lymphocyte leukemia. Only in-frame clones appear in the TCRdb table, and some are missing; sequencing was by immunoSEQ multiplex PCR. The table includes about 31,000 clones, less than 75% detected once. Sequenced material: CD4+ T cells from blood buffy coats. The receptors were sampled from a human donor in good health. The CDR3 runs from the conserved cysteine through the conserved F or W. The D gene is left open where the match is weak. Size tells how often a clone was seen (once, few, many) or the class of an expanded clone, and some rows leave it out.

. TRBD1 TRBJ1-2 TRBV5-5 TGTGCCAGCAGCGACGGGACAGGGGCTAACTATGGCTACACCTTC CASSDGTGANYGYTF
. TRBD2 TRBJ2-7 TRBV7-2 TGTGCCAGCAGCTTACGCGGGGCTAGCGGGCTCCCCTACGAGCAGTACTTC CASSLRGASGLPYEQYF
. TRBD1 TRBJ2-7 TRBV7-2 TGTGCCAGCAGCAGATCGGGACAGGCCATCTCCTACGAGCAGTACTTC CASSRSGQAISYEQYF
few . TRBJ2-1 TRBV19 TGTGCCAGTAGTATACAGGGAGTGACGAACAATGAGCAGTTCTTC CASSIQGVTNNEQFF
few . TRBJ1-5 TRBV6-1 TGTGCCAGCAACCGACAAATTAGCAATCAGCCCCAGCATTTT CASNRQISNQPQHF
. . TRBJ1-1 TRBV9 TGTGCCAGCAGCGTAGCGGCGACAAGGGAAGCTTTCTTT CASSVAATREAFF
. . TRBJ1-1 TRBV29-1 TGCAGCGTTTTTCAGGGTCCCACTGAAGCTTTCTTT CSVFQGPTEAFF
. . TRBJ2-3 TRBV5-1 TGCGCCAGCAGCGTGTCGGTCGGGGTTAGCACAGATACGCAGTATTTT CASSVSVGVSTDTQYF
. . TRBJ1-6 TRBV7-9 TGTGCCAGCAGAGACTCCTATAATTCACCCCTCCACTTT CASRDSYNSPLHF
. . TRBJ1-6 TRBV18 TGTGCCAGCTCACCTAACGGGCCCAAGGGGAATTCACCCCTCCACTTT CASSPNGPKGNSPLHF
. . TRBJ1-1 TRBV7-9 TGTGCCAGCAGCTTTTCAGGGGTGCGCACTGAAGCTTTCTTT CASSFSGVRTEAFF
. . TRBJ1-3 TRBV5-1 TGCGCCAGCAGCTTGGTCTCCGGAGATGGAGGAAACACCATATATTTT CASSLVSGDGGNTIYF
. . TRBJ1-2 TRBV11-2 TGTGCCAGCAGCCGGACTCAGTCTGGCTACACCTTC CASSRTQSGYTF
. TRBD2 TRBJ2-3 TRBV5-1 TGCGCCAGCAGCCTTAGCGGGGGGGCGACCACAGATACGCAGTATTTT CASSLSGGATTDTQYF